This T cell receptor beta chain was recorded in a study of spatial heterogeneity in lung cancer. About the study: Alpha-chain sequences were detected in numbers that were consistently lower than beta-chain sequences.

There are many counts of this clonotype. What it binds is not known. Study-wide results and limits: Resection saw ubiquitous expanded tumor TCRs appear in blood more than follow-up did.

Time point denoted: sample taken at primary tumor resection. Sequencing covered unsorted whole RNA taken from tumor, nontumor lung or frozen PBMC. The donors, more than 55 patients with untreated early-stage non-small cell lung cancer, provided the samples. The CDR3 extends over 16 amino acids. Trimming cost V 1 base and J 4 bases; bases outside gene matches: 6. Germline CDR1 reads DFQATT; CDR2 reads SNEGSKA (reference sequence). TCRdb itself ran the 5' RACE reads through MiXCR, one entry per CDR3 protein. In the table there are 14,000 to 15,000 distinct CDR3 sequences, roughly a tenth of which are singletons.

V is TRBV20-1 and J is TRBJ2-5; 13 nucleotides agree with TRBD2. This sample comprised PBMCs, obtained at surgery. The TCR comes from a female donor with early-stage non-small cell lung cancer. The CDR3 bases are TGCAGTGCTAGAGCAACTAGCGGGGGGGCCCGAGAGACCCAGTACTTC. Its protein is CSARATSGGARETQYF.